One and the same sample provided the 3 T cell receptor beta chains below, sequenced in a study of shared clonotypes between healthy human individuals. TCRdb's table, derived via immunoSEQ multiplex PCR, lists solely in-frame clones and lacks some. This table holds some 2,100,000 clones, about 94% found once. The specimen sequenced was naive CD4+ T cells sorted from blood. Specified subset: CD45RA+ positively selected. These receptors all come from a man younger than 35 in good health.

The table lists this clone with a count of one. The genes are TRBV2 and TRBJ2-1, with D hard to call. The germline V gene encodes CDR1 SNHLY and CDR2 FYNNEI. The CDR3 has 12 residues. V was shortened by 1 base and J by 9 bases, with 7 bases between the two germline ends. CDR3 DNA sequence: TGTGCCAGCAGTGAAGATATAGGTGAGCAGTTCTTC. Amino acids: CASSEDIGEQFF.

This sequence joins TRBV4-1 and TRBJ1-3; 7 bases match TRBD1. CDR1 is MGHRA, CDR2 YSYEKL, per germline. The CDR3 has 14 amino acids. Losses at the gene ends were 3 bases for V and 6 bases for J; bases not matched to a gene: 5. The CDR3 here is CASSQPGQANTIYF. CDR3 DNA sequence: TGCGCCAGCAGCCAGCCCGGACAGGCAAACACCATATATTTT.

V usage is TRBV5-5 and J usage is TRBJ1-2; D gene unclear. Between the trimmed V and J ends, which lost 1 base and 8 bases, there was a span of 15 bases. The CDR3 has 14 amino acids. Germline V lookup: CDR1 SGHKS, CDR2 YYEKEE (reference sequence). The CDR3 protein is CASSLLGDFLGYTF. The CDR3 DNA reads as TGTGCCAGCAGCTTGTTAGGAGACTTCCTCGGCTACACCTTC. Complete variable domain (other parts from reference TRBV5-5 and TRBJ1-2): DAGVTQSPTHLIKTRGQQVTLRCSPISGHKSVSWYQQVLGQGPQFIFQYYEKEERGRGNFPDRFSARQFPNYSSELNVNALLLGDSALYLCASSLLGDFLGYTFGSGTRLTVV.